The 20 T cell receptor beta chains reported below all come from one sample, sequenced in a study of identical twins. TCRdb re-called the 5' RACE reads through MiXCR, storing one row per CDR3 protein. Among 1.5 million or so distinct CDR3 sequences listed, under 35% were seen once. Material for sequencing was cord blood. The receptors here all came from a newborn girl in good health.

As concerns this clonotype: This is likely a read error, given that the CDR3 carries no conserved phenylalanine or tryptophan at its end. The chain has TRBV5-6 and TRBJ2-7; D remains ambiguous. The CDR3 is made up of 13 amino acids. V lost 2 bases and J 2 bases, leaving 8 bases between the germline ends. Germline-derived CDR1 and CDR2 are SGHDT and YYEEEE. The CDR3, as DNA: TGTGCCAGCAGCTTTGGTCGGACCTACGAGCAGTACTTG. Amino acids: CASSFGRTYEQYL.

CDR3 DNA sequence: TGCGCCAGCAGCCTTAGGAGGCCGGGAAGCTCCTACGAGCAGTACTTC. Amino acid sequence: CASSLRRPGSSYEQYF. V and J are TRBV5-1 and TRBJ2-7; possible D gene TRBD2, 5 bases. The V gene's germline CDR1 is SGHRS and CDR2 YFSETQ. The ends were cut back, 4 bases at V and 0 bases at J, with 17 bases in the middle. CDR3 length: 16 residues.

The chain joins TRBV10-3 to TRBJ2-1; 12 nucleotides align to TRBD2. The J call could be wrong; TRBJ2-7 is a better fit for the DNA end. Germline V lookup: CDR1 ENHRY, CDR2 SYGVKD. CDR3 length: 14 residues. DNA of the CDR3: TGTGCCATCAGGACTAGCGGGGGCTACAATGAGCAGTACTTC. This codes for CAIRTSGGYNEQYF.

The V call is TRBV20-1, the J call TRBJ1-5; a possible D gene is TRBD1 (5 bases). Germline V gives CDR1 DFQATT, CDR2 SNEGSKA (reference sequence). The CDR3 spans 12 residues. Trimming stripped 6 bases from V and 4 bases from J, with 10 bases between. The DNA of the CDR3 is TGCAGTGCCCTAGGGGAGAATCAGCCCCAGCATTTT. This encodes CSALGENQPQHF.

A few counts support this clonotype. The genes are TRBV7-2 and TRBJ2-3, with D perhaps TRBD1 (5 bases). The germline V gene has CDR1 SGHTA and CDR2 FQGNSA. CDR3 length: 13 residues. V dropped 6 bases and J dropped 3 bases, with 10 bases sitting between them. The CDR3 DNA reads TGTGCCAGCAGTGACAGTCAAACAGATACGCAGTATTTT. It is translated as CASSDSQTDTQYF.

This clonotype was detected a few times. The chain carries TRBV6-2 or TRBV6-3 and TRBJ2-1, with TRBD2 matching 11 bases. CDR3 length equals 18 residues. The V gene end was trimmed by 6 bases and the J gene end by 4 bases; junction bases not matched to a gene: 14. Germline assignment: CDR1 MNHEY and CDR2 SVGEGT. CDR3 protein: CASSLPGLAAGGYNEQFF. CDR3 bases: TGTGCCAGCAGCCTTCCGGGACTAGCGGCAGGAGGATACAATGAGCAGTTCTTC.

On this clonotype: A much larger clonotype is one base distant, so this may be a read error. Written as DNA, the CDR3 is TGTGCCAGCAGCGAGACTAGCGGAAACTACAATGAGCAGTACTTC. Its protein product is CASSETSGNYNEQYF. This chain uses TRBV11-1 with TRBJ2-1; 9 bases align to TRBD2. TRBJ2-7 matches the DNA end more closely, so the J call is doubtful. Germline CDR1 SGHAT, CDR2 FQDESV (reference sequence). The CDR3 is made up of 15 amino acids.

The rearrangement links TRBV6-5 to TRBJ2-1; tentative D call: TRBD2 (6 bases). The DNA end is a closer match to TRBJ2-7, so the J assignment may be wrong. Germline CDR1 MNHEY, CDR2 SVGAGI. The CDR3 is 15 residues long. CDR3 nucleotide sequence: TGTGCCAGCAGTGAGGGTAGCGGACCCTACAATGAGCAGTACTTC. Protein product: CASSEGSGPYNEQYF.

The rearrangement uses TRBV7-9 and TRBJ2-7; no clear D gene. TRBJ2-5 explains the end of the DNA better; the J call may be wrong. Germline-derived CDR1 and CDR2 are SEHNR and FQNEAQ (reference sequence). This CDR3 is 13 amino acids long. CDR3 nucleotide sequence: TGTGCCAGCAGCTTACGTGGCAGACAGACCCAGTACTTC. Amino acids: CASSLRGRQTQYF.

The gene calls are TRBV20-1 and TRBJ1-6, with D possibly TRBD1 on 6 matching bases. The V gene's germline CDR1 is DFQATT and CDR2 SNEGSKA (reference sequence). V shed 2 bases and J shed 0 bases, with 11 bases lying between them. This CDR3 has 16 residues. CDR3 sequence: CSARWTVSSYNSPLHF. The CDR3 DNA reads as TGCAGTGCTAGATGGACAGTAAGCTCCTATAATTCACCCCTCCACTTT.

V usage is TRBV20-1 and J usage is TRBJ1-4; TRBD1 agrees at 7 bases. Per the germline V gene, CDR1 is DFQATT and CDR2 is SNEGSKA (reference sequence). The CDR3 is made up of 16 amino acids. V dropped 0 bases and J dropped 6; count of bases not matched to a gene: 10. CDR3 nucleotide sequence: TGCAGTGCTAGAGATGCGACACGGGACAGCCATGAAAAACTGTTTTTT. It specifies CSARDATRDSHEKLFF.

The V gene is TRBV20-1, the J gene TRBJ2-1; 11 nucleotides match TRBD2. The V gene end was trimmed by 0 bases and the J gene end by 13 bases; junction bases not matched to a gene: 2. This CDR3 contains 12 residues. Germline V gives CDR1 DFQATT, CDR2 SNEGSKA (reference sequence). The CDR3 loop reads CSAREGLAVQFF. CDR3 in DNA: TGCAGTGCTAGAGAGGGACTAGCGGTTCAGTTCTTC.

This clonotype was detected a few times. The V call is TRBV20-1, the J call TRBJ2-7; 12 bases align to TRBD2. Germline values: CDR1 DFQATT, CDR2 SNEGSKA (reference sequence). The length of the CDR3 is 15 residues. V shed 3 bases and J 0 bases; nucleotides not matched to a gene: 3. CDR3 residues: CSARLAGGSSYEQYF. As DNA, the CDR3 is TGCAGTGCTAGGCTAGCGGGAGGGAGCTCCTACGAGCAGTACTTC.

V gene TRBV20-1 combines with J gene TRBJ1-4; D gene uncertain. Per the germline V gene, CDR1 is DFQATT and CDR2 is SNEGSKA (reference sequence). Between the trimmed V and J ends, which lost 1 base and 8 bases, there was a span of 14 bases. This CDR3 is 14 amino acids long. The CDR3: CSARGARDGEKLFF. As DNA, the CDR3 is TGCAGTGCTAGAGGGGCCCGGGATGGCGAAAAACTGTTTTTT.

This clonotype was counted between two and nine times. The chain has TRBV6-5 and TRBJ2-3; 7 nucleotides match TRBD2. The CDR3 length is 14 residues. V trimming: 8 bases; J trimming: 1 base; junction bases outside the gene matches: 6. Germline assignment: CDR1 MNHEY and CDR2 SVGAGI. The CDR3 DNA reads TGTGCCAGCGGGGACTACTTCGGCACAGATACGCAGTATTTT. Its translation is CASGDYFGTDTQYF.

Comments on this clonotype: The junction differs from germline at one of its ends, possibly a read error. The chain is built from TRBV4-1 and TRBJ1-1, with a weak D call TRBD1 (6 bases). This CDR3 has 12 amino acids. In germline, CDR1 is MGHRA, CDR2 YSYEKL. CDR3 in amino acids: CASRQGGAEAFF. The CDR3 nucleotides read TGCGCCAGCAGGCAAGGGGGAGCTGAAGCTTTCTTT.

This clonotype was observed a few times. The chain recombines TRBV5-6 with TRBJ1-2, with 7 nucleotides matching TRBD1. V trimming: 4 bases; J trimming: 5 bases; junction bases outside the gene matches: 11. Germline assignment: CDR1 SGHDT and CDR2 YYEEEE. The CDR3 has 15 amino acids. The CDR3 spells CASSLPTGTRYGYTF. CDR3 nucleotides: TGTGCCAGCAGCCTCCCGACAGGGACCAGATATGGCTACACCTTC.

The gene calls are TRBV11-3 and TRBJ2-1; 7 bases are shared with TRBD2. This CDR3 spans 14 amino acids. Looked up from germline, CDR1 is SGHNT and CDR2 is YENEEA. Unmatched junction bases numbered 6, after V lost 5 bases and J lost 5 bases. This CDR3 is CASSPRGTNNEQFF. The CDR3 nucleotides read TGTGCCAGCAGCCCGCGGGGGACCAACAATGAGCAGTTCTTC.

The table lists this clonotype with a few counts. The rearrangement joins TRBV20-1 to TRBJ1-5; D perhaps matches TRBD1 (6 bases). Trimming took off 6 bases at V and 2 bases at J, with 20 bases between the two ends. In germline, CDR1 is DFQATT, CDR2 SNEGSKA (reference sequence). There are 16 residues in the CDR3. CDR3 in amino acids: CSAQTGGPGRNQPQHF. The CDR3 DNA reads as TGCAGTGCCCAGACGGGGGGCCCGGGGCGCAATCAGCCCCAGCATTTT.

This chain links TRBV7-9 with TRBJ2-4; D not certain. The CDR3 runs 13 residues. Trimming left V 8 bases short and J 13 bases short, with 21 bases between. Germline V gene lookup returns CDR1 SEHNR and CDR2 FQNEAQ (reference sequence). Here the CDR3 reads CASGSLTLNEQYF. The CDR3 DNA reads as TGTGCCAGCGGCTCGCTCACCTTGAATGAGCAGTACTTC.